These 29 T cell receptor beta chains originate from one sample sequenced in a study of T cells after yellow fever vaccination. One entry per CDR3 protein results from TCRdb running MiXCR on the 5' RACE reads. The sample holds 350,000 to 450,000 distinct CDR3 sequences, roughly a sixth seen once. Sequencing was performed on PBMCs, taken before the yellow fever booster vaccination. The receptors were gathered from a man aged 18 to 29 who received the YFV17D yellow fever vaccine.

The gene calls are TRBV7-2 and TRBJ1-6; 7 nucleotides align to TRBD1. CDR1 is SGHTA, CDR2 FQGNSA, per germline. The CDR3 loop spans 15 amino acids. The V and J ends lost 3 bases and 10 bases, in that order; junction bases with no gene match: 9. The CDR3 is CASSLERGLGSPLHF. CDR3 nucleotide sequence: TGTGCCAGCAGCTTGGAAAGGGGGCTTGGGTCACCCCTCCACTTT.

The chain is built from TRBV2 and TRBJ2-1; D is unclear. This CDR3 contains 13 residues. V lost 8 bases and J lost 2, with 10 bases in between. Per the germline V gene, CDR1 is SNHLY and CDR2 is FYNNEI. CDR3: CASLGSTYNEQFF. The CDR3 coding sequence is TGTGCCAGCTTAGGGTCCACCTACAATGAGCAGTTCTTC. Filled out from reference TRBV2 and TRBJ2-1, the complete variable domain reads EPEVTQTPSHQVTQMGQEVILRCVPISNHLYFYWYRQILGQKVEFLVSFYNNEISEKSEIFDDQFSVERPDGSNFTLKIRSTKLEDSAMYFCASLGSTYNEQFFGPGTRLTVL.

The rearrangement uses TRBV13 and TRBJ1-3, with D maybe TRBD1 (5 bases). V dropped 5 bases and J dropped 0 bases, with 14 bases sitting between them. This CDR3 is built from 16 residues. The germline CDR1 and CDR2 sequences are PRHDT and FYEKMQ (reference sequence). CDR3 region: CASSTRWGNSGNTIYF. CDR3 bases: TGTGCCAGCAGCACCCGGTGGGGCAACTCTGGAAACACCATATATTTT.

The chain carries TRBV7-9 and TRBJ2-6; D remains ambiguous. Germline V gene lookup returns CDR1 SEHNR and CDR2 FQNEAQ (reference sequence). This CDR3 comprises 13 residues. The V end was cut by 1 base, the J end by 6 bases, with 4 bases between. CDR3 region: CASSLGVANVLTF. CDR3 bases: TGTGCCAGCAGCTTAGGAGTGGCCAACGTCCTGACTTTC. The entire variable domain, with the rest obtained from reference TRBV7-9 and TRBJ2-6, is as follows: DTGVSQNPRHKITKRGQNVTFRCDPISEHNRLYWYRQTLGQGPEFLTYFQNEAQLEKSRLLSDRFSAERPKGSFSTLEIQRTEQGDSAMYLCASSLGVANVLTFGAGSRLTVL.

This clonotype was seen a handful of times. The rearrangement links TRBV9 to TRBJ2-1; no clear D gene. The length of the CDR3 is 14 residues. CDR1 is SGDLS and CDR2 is YYNGEE in the germline V gene. Trimming cost V 4 bases and J 3 bases, with 11 bases left between them. The CDR3 loop is CASSPATFYNEQFF. As DNA, the CDR3 is TGTGCCAGCAGCCCCGCCACCTTCTACAATGAGCAGTTCTTC.

The DNA of the CDR3 is TGTGCCAGCGGGACAGGGAATTTCCTCTATGGCTACACCTTC. Translation: CASGTGNFLYGYTF. This chain links TRBV6-6 with TRBJ1-2; TRBD1 matches at 9 bases. Germline loops: CDR1 MNHNY, CDR2 SVGAGI (reference sequence). This CDR3 contains 14 residues. After removal of 8 bases from V and 4 bases from J, the junction contained 8 bases not matched to a gene.

The chain uses TRBV7-9 and TRBJ2-7; D unresolved. Germline CDR1 is SEHNR and CDR2 is FQNEAQ (reference sequence). The CDR3 has 13 amino acids. V gave up 4 bases and J gave up 3 bases, with 10 bases separating them. The CDR3 region has the DNA TGTGCCAGCAGCTCGGTCTACAGCTACGAGCAGTACTTC. Translating gives CASSSVYSYEQYF.

In its sample, this clonotype was seen a few times. V and J are TRBV7-9 and TRBJ2-5, with TRBD1 matching over 10 bases. The CDR3 has 14 amino acids. Losses at the gene ends were 5 bases for V and 5 bases for J; bases not matched to a gene: 5. The germline CDR1 and CDR2 sequences are SEHNR and FQNEAQ (reference sequence). The CDR3 DNA is TGTGCCAGCAGCCCGGGACAGGGGATCGAGACCCAGTACTTC. Translated, it gives CASSPGQGIETQYF.

In this sample, this clonotype turned up a few times. This chain links TRBV20-1 with TRBJ2-7, with 11 bases lining up with TRBD1. V was pared by 2 bases and J by 6 bases, with 15 bases of the junction left unmatched. The CDR3 consists of 17 residues. Per germline, CDR1 DFQATT and CDR2 SNEGSKA (reference sequence). The CDR3 DNA reads as TGCAGTGCTAGACAGCGGACAGGGGGCCATTTTAGAAGCGAGCAGTACTTC. This codes for CSARQRTGGHFRSEQYF.

Note on this clonotype: At one end the junction does not follow the germline gene, possibly because of a read error. The chain couples TRBV20-1 to TRBJ2-3; either TRBD1 or TRBD2 may supply D (5 bases each). Germline CDR1 DFQATT, CDR2 SNEGSKA (reference sequence). The CDR3 is 14 residues long. CDR3 residues: CSAIWDVGTDTQYF. DNA of the CDR3: TGCAGTGCAATCTGGGACGTGGGCACGGATACGCAGTATTTT.

This CDR3 reads CSVGGGEKLFF. CDR3 nucleotide sequence: TGCAGCGTTGGCGGGGGTGAAAAACTGTTTTTT. This rearrangement joins TRBV29-1 to TRBJ1-4, with D perhaps matching TRBD1 (5 bases). The germline V and J ends were trimmed by 4 bases and 7 bases, with 7 bases remaining between them. The CDR3 covers 11 residues. Germline CDR1 reads SQVTM; CDR2 reads ANQGSEA.

In DNA form, the CDR3 reads TGTGCCAGCAGCTGTCGCTCGCCCGGGACAGGGAATAATAATGAGCAGTTCTTC. Translated: CASSCRSPGTGNNNEQFF. The V gene is TRBV12-1, the J gene TRBJ2-1; no DNA check was done on the table's D call, TRBD1. TRBV12-1 is deemed a pseudogene. This CDR3 comprises 18 residues.

This chain links TRBV9 with TRBJ2-2, with D possibly matching TRBD1 (6 bases). Germline V gene lookup returns CDR1 SGDLS and CDR2 YYNGEE. The CDR3 consists of 16 residues. Trimming removed 4 bases at V and 2 bases at J, with 15 bases between. DNA for the CDR3: TGTGCCAGCAGCCCCCGGACAGCACCCAACACCGGGGAGCTGTTTTTT. It translates to CASSPRTAPNTGELFF.

The chain recombines TRBV20-1 with TRBJ1-2, with D perhaps TRBD1 (5 bases). V was trimmed by 2 bases and J by 8 bases, leaving 21 bases between them. Germline loops: CDR1 DFQATT, CDR2 SNEGSKA (reference sequence). The CDR3 runs 15 residues. CDR3 sequence (DNA): TGCAGTGCTAGAAGGGGCGGGCAGGACCCTTGGGGCTACACCTTC. This codes for CSARRGGQDPWGYTF.

In its sample, this clonotype was seen a few times. The V call is TRBV4-3, the J call TRBJ1-6, with a possible D match to TRBD1 (5 bases). V was trimmed by 2 bases and J by 10 bases, leaving 12 bases between them. This CDR3 contains 14 residues. Looked up from germline, CDR1 is LGHNA and CDR2 is YSLEER. The CDR3 sequence is CASSQTGTFSPLHF. The CDR3 DNA reads TGCGCCAGCAGCCAAACTGGGACCTTCTCACCCCTCCACTTT.

This rearrangement joins TRBV5-1 to TRBJ2-3; 7 bases align to TRBD2. The trim removed 1 base at V and 4 bases at J, leaving 15 bases unmatched. This CDR3 has 18 amino acids. From germline, CDR1 is SGHRS and CDR2 YFSETQ. CDR3 sequence reads: CASSLSPMSTSKADTQYF. CDR3 coding DNA: TGCGCCAGCAGCTTGTCCCCAATGTCGACTAGCAAGGCAGATACGCAGTATTTT.

The rearrangement joins TRBV4-1 to TRBJ2-3; 7 bases are shared with TRBD2. Germline CDR1 reads MGHRA; CDR2 reads YSYEKL. J lost 2 bases, V lost 4 bases, and 3 bases had no gene match. This CDR3 spans 14 amino acids. The CDR3 protein is CASSLGTITDTQYF. As DNA, the CDR3 is TGCGCCAGCAGCCTCGGGACTATCACAGATACGCAGTATTTT.

This clonotype was observed once. The chain uses TRBV15 and TRBJ2-4, with 14 bases aligning to TRBD2. The germline gives CDR1 LNHNV, CDR2 YYDKDF (reference sequence). The ends lost 2 bases at V and 7 bases at J; junction bases unmatched: 19. This CDR3 spans 21 amino acids. The CDR3 loop reads CATSRLRSGTSGGSRMNIQYF. Here the CDR3 DNA reads TGTGCCACCAGCAGACTCCGGTCCGGGACTAGCGGGGGATCCCGGATGAACATTCAGTACTTC.

The rearrangement uses TRBV7-2 and TRBJ1-2; 8 nucleotides agree with TRBD1. J was trimmed by 4 bases and V by 5 bases; bases with no gene match: 3. This CDR3 has 13 residues. CDR1 SGHTA and CDR2 FQGNSA come from the germline V gene. The CDR3 sequence: CASSHDRGYGYTF. In nucleotides, the CDR3 is TGTGCCAGCAGCCATGACAGGGGCTATGGCTACACCTTC.

In this sample, this clonotype turned up many times. This chain uses TRBV10-3 with TRBJ2-1; D is ambiguous. V lost 6 bases and J lost 8, with 14 bases in between. Germline V gene data show CDR1 as ENHRY and CDR2 as SYGVKD. CDR3 size: 13 residues. The CDR3 loop is CAIRGLSGHEQFF. CDR3 DNA sequence: TGTGCCATCAGGGGATTGTCAGGCCATGAGCAGTTCTTC.

The chain joins TRBV7-2 to TRBJ2-1, with D perhaps matching TRBD2 (5 bases). Germline CDR1 reads SGHTA; CDR2 reads FQGNSA. With 5 bases removed from V and 10 bases from J, the gap between germline ends came to 15 bases. The CDR3 covers 13 residues. CDR3 in DNA: TGTGCCAGCAGCCCTAGCATCCCCCAAGAGCAGTTCTTC. Protein: CASSPSIPQEQFF. The whole variable domain, remainder taken from reference TRBV7-2 and TRBJ2-1, is GAGVSQSPSNKVTEKGKDVELRCDPISGHTALYWYRQSLGQGLEFLIYFQGNSAPDKSGLPSDRFSAERTGGSVSTLTIQRTQQEDSAVYLCASSPSIPQEQFFGPGTRLTVL.

This chain joins TRBV12-3 or TRBV12-4 and TRBJ2-1; 10 bases fit TRBD2. V dropped 5 bases and J dropped 7; count of bases not matched to a gene: 8. The CDR3 sequence is 15 residues long. CDR3 protein: CASSRTSGPGNEQFF. CDR3 in DNA: TGTGCCAGCAGTCGGACTAGCGGCCCTGGGAATGAGCAGTTCTTC.

This clonotype came up once. The V and J genes are TRBV4-1 and TRBJ2-3, with 10 positions matching TRBD2. The CDR3 has 17 residues. Germline V CDR1 and CDR2: MGHRA, YSYEKL. J lost 4 bases, V lost 0 bases, and 7 bases had no gene match. CDR3 DNA: TGCGCCAGCAGCCAAGATGGAGCGGGGGGGTTGGCAGATACGCAGTATTTT. This translates into CASSQDGAGGLADTQYF.

This clonotype was seen a handful of times. The chain combines TRBV4-2 with TRBJ2-5; either TRBD1 or TRBD2 may supply D (5 bases each). V was pared by 0 bases and J by 1 base, with 12 bases between. There are 16 residues in the CDR3. Per the germline V gene, CDR1 is LGHNA and CDR2 is YNFKEQ. The CDR3 coding sequence is TGTGCCAGCAGCCAAGAAGGTCGTGGGGGCCAAGAGACCCAGTACTTC. As protein: CASSQEGRGGQETQYF.

This clonotype was seen a few times. The V call is TRBV24-1, the J call TRBJ2-2; 8 nucleotides align to TRBD1. Germline V gene lookup returns CDR1 KGHDR and CDR2 SFDVKD. The V and J ends lost 3 bases and 0 bases, in that order; junction bases with no gene match: 2. The CDR3 extends over 16 amino acids. The CDR3 DNA is TGTGCCACCAGTGATAAGACAGGGGCGAACACCGGGGAGCTGTTTTTT. Translation: CATSDKTGANTGELFF.

This clonotype was found a few times. The chain carries TRBV7-2 and TRBJ2-3, with 8 positions matching TRBD2. V trimming: 2 bases; J trimming: 4 bases; junction bases outside the gene matches: 5. Germline V gene lookup returns CDR1 SGHTA and CDR2 FQGNSA. This CDR3 comprises 15 residues. The CDR3 sequence is CASSLSAGGADTQYF. CDR3 coding DNA: TGTGCCAGCAGCTTATCGGCGGGGGGCGCAGATACGCAGTATTTT.

Many counts were recorded for this clonotype. The J gene is TRBJ2-5, the V gene TRBV5-1; perhaps TRBD2 as D (5 bases). Trimming took 6 bases from V and 5 from J, leaving 14 bases between them. The length of the CDR3 is 13 residues. Germline-derived CDR1 and CDR2 are SGHRS and YFSETQ. CDR3 region: CASNPRTGETQYF. The DNA for the CDR3 is TGCGCCAGCAACCCGAGGACTGGCGAGACCCAGTACTTC.

This rearrangement joins TRBV4-2 to TRBJ2-7; D might be TRBD1 (5 bases). V was clipped by 1 base and J by 3 bases, with 13 bases between them. The CDR3 has 15 residues. Per the germline V gene, CDR1 is LGHNA and CDR2 is YNFKEQ. The chain's CDR3 is CASSQVARGGYEQYF. The CDR3 DNA reads as TGTGCCAGCAGCCAAGTCGCTAGGGGTGGCTACGAGCAGTACTTC.

V usage is TRBV5-1 and J usage is TRBJ2-6, with D uncertain. There are 15 residues in the CDR3. The V end lost 2 bases, the J end lost 1 base, and 7 bases lay between the germline ends. In germline, CDR1 is SGHRS, CDR2 YFSETQ. In DNA, the CDR3 is TGCGCCAGCAGCTTCAGTATTTCTGGGGCCAACGTCCTGACTTTC. It encodes CASSFSISGANVLTF.